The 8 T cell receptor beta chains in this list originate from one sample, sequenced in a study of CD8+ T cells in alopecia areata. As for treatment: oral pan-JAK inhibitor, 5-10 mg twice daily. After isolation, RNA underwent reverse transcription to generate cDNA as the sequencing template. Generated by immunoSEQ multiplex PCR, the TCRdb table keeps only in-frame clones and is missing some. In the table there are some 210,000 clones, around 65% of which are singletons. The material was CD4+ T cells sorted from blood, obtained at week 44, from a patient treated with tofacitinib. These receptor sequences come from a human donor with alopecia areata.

CDR3 residues: CASSLDGGQYNQPQHF. The DNA for the CDR3 is TGTGCCAGCAGCTTAGACGGGGGACAGTACAATCAGCCCCAGCATTTT. This chain joins TRBV7-8 and TRBJ1-5; 7 bases align to TRBD1. V was clipped by 1 base and J by 3 bases; unmatched bases: 6. The CDR3 loop spans 16 amino acids. Germline loops: CDR1 SGHVS, CDR2 FQNEAQ.

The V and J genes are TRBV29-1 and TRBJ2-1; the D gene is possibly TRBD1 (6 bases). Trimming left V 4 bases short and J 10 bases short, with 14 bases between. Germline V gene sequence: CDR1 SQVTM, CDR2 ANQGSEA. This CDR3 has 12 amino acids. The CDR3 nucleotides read TGCAGCGTTGGAATCACAGGGTGGGAGCAGTTCTTC. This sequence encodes CSVGITGWEQFF.

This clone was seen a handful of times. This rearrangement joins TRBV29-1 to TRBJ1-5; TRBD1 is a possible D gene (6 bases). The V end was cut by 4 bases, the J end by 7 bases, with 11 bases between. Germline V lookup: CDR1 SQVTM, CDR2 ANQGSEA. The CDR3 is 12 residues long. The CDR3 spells CSVAGVGQPQHF. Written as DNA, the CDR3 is TGCAGCGTTGCAGGGGTTGGCCAGCCCCAGCATTTT.

CDR3 region: CASSPDRTGELFF. The CDR3 DNA reads TGTGCCAGCAGCCCGGACAGGACCGGGGAGCTGTTTTTT. V is TRBV7-3 and J is TRBJ2-2, with 7 bases identical to TRBD1. CDR1 and CDR2 (germline): SGHTA, FQGTGA. After removal of 5 bases from V and 5 bases from J, the junction contained 2 bases not matched to a gene. The CDR3 is 13 amino acids.

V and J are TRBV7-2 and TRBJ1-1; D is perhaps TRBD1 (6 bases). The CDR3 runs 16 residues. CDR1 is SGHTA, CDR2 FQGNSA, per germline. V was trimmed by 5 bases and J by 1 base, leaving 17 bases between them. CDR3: CASSLPLGHPNTEAFF. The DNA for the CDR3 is TGTGCCAGCAGCCTACCATTGGGACACCCGAACACTGAAGCTTTCTTT.

CDR3 sequence: CSVERTDYGYTF. CDR3 sequence (DNA): TGCAGCGTTGAGCGAACAGACTATGGCTACACCTTC. The chain couples TRBV29-1 to TRBJ1-2; no reliable D call. CDR3 length equals 12 residues. The germline gives CDR1 SQVTM, CDR2 ANQGSEA. The germline V and J ends were trimmed by 3 bases and 3 bases, with 8 bases remaining between them.

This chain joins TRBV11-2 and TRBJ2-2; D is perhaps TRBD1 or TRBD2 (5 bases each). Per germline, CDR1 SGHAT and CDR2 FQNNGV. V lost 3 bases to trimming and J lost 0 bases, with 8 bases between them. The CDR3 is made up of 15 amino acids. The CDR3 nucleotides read TGTGCCAGCAGCTTGAGGGACGCGAACACCGGGGAGCTGTTTTTT. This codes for CASSLRDANTGELFF.

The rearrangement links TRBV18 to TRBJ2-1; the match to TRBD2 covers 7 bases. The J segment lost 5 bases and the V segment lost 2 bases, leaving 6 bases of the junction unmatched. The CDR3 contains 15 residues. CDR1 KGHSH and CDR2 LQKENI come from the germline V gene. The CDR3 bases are TGTGCCAGCTCACCAGTAGCGGGCGATAACAATGAGCAGTTCTTC. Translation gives CASSPVAGDNNEQFF.